This TCR beta chain emerged from a study of T cells in Graves' hyperthyroidism and ophthalmopathy. The V end lost 0 bases, the J end lost 5 bases, and 14 bases lay between the germline ends. The length of the CDR3 is 14 residues. Germline V lookup: CDR1 DFQATT, CDR2 SNEGSKA (reference sequence). Broader study findings: Model predictions of ophthalmopathy came a median 6.5 months before onset.

The investigators amplified TCR beta CDR3 regions from RNA transcripts. HTBI primers were used for first-round RT-PCR of the TCR CDR3. TCRdb itself ran the multiplex PCR reads through MiXCR, one entry per CDR3 protein. The sample holds approximately 510,000 distinct CDR3 sequences, around 21% seen once. The authors deemed Graves' hyperthyroidism stable absent ophthalmopathy progression within 18 months. Patients showing uncontrolled infection, other autoimmune disease, pregnancy or lactation were ineligible. Fresh peripheral blood, around 9.5 ml, yielded the PBMCs. Concerning this clonotype: The antigen is undetermined.

Sequencing was carried out using blood. This TCR was sampled from a man younger than 30 with Graves' hyperthyroidism. The gene calls are TRBV20-1 and TRBJ2-7, with D perhaps TRBD2 (5 bases). Here the CDR3 reads CSAREPRVLNEQYF. The CDR3 DNA reads TGCAGTGCTAGAGAACCGAGGGTTCTCAACGAGCAGTACTTC.